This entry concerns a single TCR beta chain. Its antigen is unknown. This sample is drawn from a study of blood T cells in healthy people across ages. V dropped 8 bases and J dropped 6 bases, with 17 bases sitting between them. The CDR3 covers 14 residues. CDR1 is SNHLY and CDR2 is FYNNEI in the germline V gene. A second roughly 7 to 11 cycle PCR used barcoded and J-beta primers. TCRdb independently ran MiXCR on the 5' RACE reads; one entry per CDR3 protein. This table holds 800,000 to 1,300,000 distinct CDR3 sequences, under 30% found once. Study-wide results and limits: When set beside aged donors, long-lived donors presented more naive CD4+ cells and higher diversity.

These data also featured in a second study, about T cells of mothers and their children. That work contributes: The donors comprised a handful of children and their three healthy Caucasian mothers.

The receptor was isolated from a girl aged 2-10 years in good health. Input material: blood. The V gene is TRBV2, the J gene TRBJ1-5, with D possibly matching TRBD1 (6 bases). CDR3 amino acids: CASEEGGQGQPQHF. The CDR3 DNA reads TGTGCCAGCGAGGAGGGGGGTCAGGGTCAGCCCCAGCATTTT.